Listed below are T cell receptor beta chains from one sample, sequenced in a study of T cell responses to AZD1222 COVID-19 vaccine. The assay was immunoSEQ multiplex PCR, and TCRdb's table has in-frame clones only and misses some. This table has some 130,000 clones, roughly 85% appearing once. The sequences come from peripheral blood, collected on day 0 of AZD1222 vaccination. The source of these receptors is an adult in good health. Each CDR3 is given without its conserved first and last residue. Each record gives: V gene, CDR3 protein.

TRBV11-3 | ASSLYPGGYYEQY
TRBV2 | ASRQVYEQF
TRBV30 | AWSGGGYEQY
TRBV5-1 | ASSLGQDGQGTEAF
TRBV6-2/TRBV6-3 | ASSVSGRGNTGELF
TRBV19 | ASSTHRGHDTQY
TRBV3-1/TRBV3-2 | ASSQEGTAIY
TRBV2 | ASTFWTVLGDSPLH
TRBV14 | ASSHLQSRPQY
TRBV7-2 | ASSPPGPRIGNTGELF
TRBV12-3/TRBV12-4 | ASSFRVSDTQY
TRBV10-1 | ASSESYGTEAF
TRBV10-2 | ASQPQGGTDTQY
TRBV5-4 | ASSLVRANYGYT
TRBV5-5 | ASSQTGSGETQY
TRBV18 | ASSPQGQGSEKLF
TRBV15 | ASNPGGTREKLF
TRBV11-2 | ASSRGGRNEQF
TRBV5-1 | ASSGGRLAGGRNSEQF
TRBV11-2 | ASSLDLYGYT
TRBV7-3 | ASSPYRGRVGNEQF
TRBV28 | ASRPTSGGYTGELF
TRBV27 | ASSLRTHPEAGGNYEQY
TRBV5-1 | ASSRQGGRRSTDTQY
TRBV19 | ASSFDGVGKLF
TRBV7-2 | ASSLGRQANGYT
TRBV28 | ASSLLRDRGHSNQPQH